Given below is one T cell receptor beta chain in context. Extracted RNA was reverse transcribed into cDNA, the sequencing template. Sequencing was performed with immunoSEQ multiplex PCR; in TCRdb, only in-frame clones are kept and a portion is missing. The sample includes fewer than 200,000 clones, around 71% of them seen just once. The entry originates in a study of CD8+ T cells in alopecia areata. With 2 bases removed from V and 11 bases from J, the gap between germline ends came to 15 bases. Germline CDR1 is MNHEY and CDR2 is SMNVEV (reference sequence). This CDR3 contains 13 residues. The sample in question was CD8+ T cells sorted from blood, obtained at week 0. The V call is TRBV27, the J call TRBJ1-2; tentative D call: TRBD1 (5 bases). This sequence was found in a human donor with alopecia areata. The CDR3 sequence: CASSLDGGARYTF. DNA of the CDR3: TGTGCCAGCAGTTTAGACGGTGGGGCAAGGTACACCTTC.